These 28 T cell receptor beta chains were sequenced from one sample in a study of T cell responses to AZD1222 COVID-19 vaccine. Method: immunoSEQ multiplex PCR; TCRdb's copy keeps in-frame clones and lacks some. Here the sample spans roughly 150,000 clones, about 89% being singletons. The sequencing used peripheral blood, collected 28 days after the second AZD1222 dose. These receptors all stem from an adult who received the AZD1222 COVID-19 vaccine.

The chain carries TRBV9 and TRBJ2-1; 9 bases are shared with TRBD1. The CDR3 extends over 15 amino acids. V shed 0 bases, J shed 3 bases, and the junction held 1 base outside the gene matches. Germline V gene lookup returns CDR1 SGDLS and CDR2 YYNGEE. CDR3 amino acids: CASSVGDRDYNEQFF. CDR3 nucleotide sequence: TGTGCCAGCAGCGTAGGGGACAGGGACTACAATGAGCAGTTCTTC. Supplemented by reference TRBV9 and TRBJ2-1, the full variable domain reads DSGVTQTPKHLITATGQRVTLRCSPRSGDLSVYWYQQSLDQGLQFLIQYYNGEERAKGNILERFSAQQFPDLHSELNLSSLELGDSALYFCASSVGDRDYNEQFFGPGTRLTVL.

This chain's CDR3 is CASSQVTQRAYEQYF. In nucleotides, the CDR3 is TGTGCCAGCAGCCAAGTGACCCAAAGGGCCTACGAGCAGTACTTC. The chain links TRBV4-2 to TRBJ2-7; no definite D call. Deletions cut 1 base from V and 2 bases from J, with 12 bases between. Germline-derived CDR1 and CDR2 are LGHNA and YNFKEQ. CDR3 length: 15 amino acids.

V usage is TRBV5-6 and J usage is TRBJ1-1; D not resolved. Trimming removed 2 bases from V and 3 bases from J, with 17 bases in between. Germline CDR1 is SGHDT and CDR2 is YYEEEE. This CDR3 contains 16 residues. CDR3 DNA sequence: TGTGCCAGCAGCTTCCAACAAGGTTTCGAGGACACTGAAGCTTTCTTT. It is translated as CASSFQQGFEDTEAFF. The full variable domain, rest sourced from reference TRBV5-6 and TRBJ1-1, is DAGVTQSPTHLIKTRGQQVTLRCSPKSGHDTVSWYQQALGQGPQFIFQYYEEEERQRGNFPDRFSGHQFPNYSSELNVNALLLGDSALYLCASSFQQGFEDTEAFFGQGTRLTVV.

This sequence joins TRBV27 and TRBJ2-7; D remains ambiguous. V was cut by 2 bases and J by 5 bases, with 13 bases left in between. The germline CDR1 and CDR2 sequences are MNHEY and SMNVEV (reference sequence). The CDR3 is 14 amino acids. This CDR3 is CASSLQGPSDEQYF. CDR3 DNA sequence: TGTGCCAGCAGTTTACAAGGACCTTCGGACGAGCAGTACTTC.

The rearrangement uses TRBV7-9 and TRBJ2-5, with TRBD2 identical over 8 bases. The trim removed 3 bases at V and 5 bases at J, leaving 8 bases unmatched. The germline gives CDR1 SEHNR, CDR2 FQNEAQ (reference sequence). This CDR3 has 15 residues. In nucleotides, the CDR3 is TGTGCCAGCAGCTTGTATAGCGGGATTGCGGAGACCCAGTACTTC. Protein product: CASSLYSGIAETQYF. The variable domain in full, completed from reference TRBV7-9 and TRBJ2-5, reads DTGVSQNPRHKITKRGQNVTFRCDPISEHNRLYWYRQTLGQGPEFLTYFQNEAQLEKSRLLSDRFSAERPKGSFSTLEIQRTEQGDSAMYLCASSLYSGIAETQYFGPGTRLLVL.

This clone was seen once. CDR3 region: CSASRQDYNSPLHF. CDR3 bases: TGCAGTGCTAGTCGCCAGGACTATAATTCACCCCTCCACTTT. The rearrangement uses TRBV20-1 and TRBJ1-6; no clear D. V lost 3 bases and J lost 3, with 9 bases in between. Germline V CDR1 and CDR2: DFQATT, SNEGSKA (reference sequence). This CDR3 has 14 amino acids.

The chain employs TRBV9 and TRBJ1-4; D may be TRBD1 (5 bases). The CDR3 extends over 14 amino acids. CDR1 and CDR2 (germline): SGDLS, YYNGEE. Trimming took off 0 bases at V and 8 bases at J, with 11 bases between the two ends. The CDR3 loop reads CASSVAGGSEKLFF. Here the CDR3 DNA reads TGTGCCAGCAGCGTAGCCGGGGGGAGCGAAAAACTGTTTTTT.

The J gene is TRBJ2-7, the V gene TRBV28; D is unresolved. V shed 7 bases and J shed 3 bases, with 16 bases lying between them. The CDR3 spans 14 residues. The V gene's germline CDR1 is MDHEN and CDR2 SYDVKM. Here the CDR3 DNA reads TGTGCCAGCACATTAGGACGAGCCCACTACGAGCAGTACTTC. Amino acid sequence: CASTLGRAHYEQYF. The full variable domain, rest sourced from reference TRBV28 and TRBJ2-7, is DVKVTQSSRYLVKRTGEKVFLECVQDMDHENMFWYRQDPGLGLRLIYFSYDVKMKEKGDIPEGYSVSREKKERFSLILESASTNQTSMYLCASTLGRAHYEQYFGPGTRLTVT.

The chain carries TRBV9 and TRBJ2-1; 12 bases are shared with TRBD2. The CDR3 consists of 17 residues. J lost 0 bases, V lost 1 base, and 2 bases had no gene match. CDR1 SGDLS and CDR2 YYNGEE come from the germline V gene. CDR3 amino acids: CASSVPTSGGSYNEQFF. DNA of the CDR3: TGTGCCAGCAGCGTACCGACTAGCGGGGGCTCCTACAATGAGCAGTTCTTC.

The chain recombines TRBV5-6 with TRBJ2-4, with 12 positions matching TRBD2. The ends lost 4 bases at V and 3 bases at J; junction bases unmatched: 8. The V gene's germline CDR1 is SGHDT and CDR2 YYEEEE. The CDR3 is 17 amino acids. The CDR3 loop reads CASSTRTSGNYKNIQYF. CDR3 nucleotide sequence: TGTGCCAGCAGCACCCGGACTAGCGGGAACTACAAAAACATTCAGTACTTC. The full variable domain, in which reference TRBV5-6 and TRBJ2-4 provide the parts outside the CDR3, is DAGVTQSPTHLIKTRGQQVTLRCSPKSGHDTVSWYQQALGQGPQFIFQYYEEEERQRGNFPDRFSGHQFPNYSSELNVNALLLGDSALYLCASSTRTSGNYKNIQYFGAGTRLSVL.

Comment on this clone: The same CDR3 is also encoded by other DNA sequences in this sample. V gene TRBV9 combines with J gene TRBJ2-7, with 7 bases that match TRBD1. Unmatched junction bases numbered 0, after V lost 0 bases and J lost 0 bases. The length of the CDR3 is 14 residues. The V gene's germline CDR1 is SGDLS and CDR2 YYNGEE. CDR3 protein: CASSVGDSSYEQYF. In DNA, the CDR3 is TGTGCCAGCAGCGTAGGGGACAGCTCCTACGAGCAGTACTTC.

The chain is built from TRBV10-3 and TRBJ1-1; tentative D call: TRBD1 (6 bases). V was shortened by 6 bases and J by 4 bases, with 6 bases between the two germline ends. The germline V gene has CDR1 ENHRY and CDR2 SYGVKD. This CDR3 is built from 11 residues. CDR3 amino acids: CAIRGATEAFF. CDR3 sequence (DNA): TGTGCCATCAGGGGGGCCACTGAAGCTTTCTTT.

V is TRBV19 and J is TRBJ1-4; 10 nucleotides align to TRBD1. CDR3 length: 15 residues. V was pared by 4 bases and J by 2 bases, with 1 base of the junction left unmatched. Germline values: CDR1 LNHDA, CDR2 SQIVND (reference sequence). The CDR3 loop is CASSTTGGTNEKLFF. The CDR3 DNA reads as TGTGCCAGTAGTACGACAGGGGGCACTAATGAAAAACTGTTTTTT.

The chain carries TRBV29-1 and TRBJ2-5; D possibly matches TRBD1 or TRBD2 (6 bases each). Trimming stripped 3 bases from V and 5 bases from J, with 16 bases between. The CDR3 totals 14 residues. Germline V lookup: CDR1 SQVTM, CDR2 ANQGSEA. The CDR3 loop is CSVERGAIGETQYF. As DNA, the CDR3 is TGCAGCGTTGAGAGGGGGGCAATTGGGGAGACCCAGTACTTC.

J is TRBJ1-1 and V is TRBV6-5, with unresolved D. V gave up 6 bases and J gave up 6 bases, with 11 bases separating them. The CDR3 runs to 12 residues. Germline lookup yields CDR1 MNHEY and CDR2 SVGAGI. The CDR3 spells CASRGSTAEAFF. In DNA form, the CDR3 reads TGTGCCAGCAGGGGGAGTACGGCTGAAGCTTTCTTT.

This chain connects TRBV5-1 to TRBJ2-3, with 7 bases aligning to TRBD1. The trim removed 2 bases at V and 1 base at J, leaving 1 base unmatched. Germline CDR1 and CDR2: SGHRS and YFSETQ. This CDR3 has 14 amino acids. CDR3 sequence reads: CASSFDRGTDTQYF. For the CDR3, the DNA is TGCGCCAGCAGCTTTGACAGGGGCACAGATACGCAGTATTTT.

The sample holds one count of this clone. The chain carries TRBV11-2 and TRBJ2-3, with unresolved D. V lost 1 base to trimming and J lost 4 bases, with 9 bases between them. The CDR3 contains 14 residues. Germline V gene data show CDR1 as SGHAT and CDR2 as FQNNGV. The DNA of the CDR3 is TGTGCCAGCAGCTTAGCTGGTGTGTCAGATACGCAGTATTTT. This codes for CASSLAGVSDTQYF.

The J gene is TRBJ1-2, the V gene TRBV7-9, with D possibly TRBD1 on 5 matching bases. V shed 6 bases and J shed 4 bases, with 21 bases lying between them. Germline V gives CDR1 SEHNR, CDR2 FQNEAQ (reference sequence). The CDR3 is 16 amino acids. CDR3 DNA: TGTGCCAGCAGAGCCCTTAGTGGGGGGGAGAGCTATGGCTACACCTTC. As protein: CASRALSGGESYGYTF.

The V gene is TRBV5-1, the J gene TRBJ2-1; 7 bases are shared with TRBD2. This CDR3 comprises 13 residues. The germline gives CDR1 SGHRS, CDR2 YFSETQ. The J segment lost 10 bases and the V segment lost 3 bases, leaving 7 bases of the junction unmatched. The CDR3 DNA reads TGCGCCAGCAGCTCTAGCCGGGGGGAGGAGCAGTTCTTC. This codes for CASSSSRGEEQFF.

V usage is TRBV7-6 and J usage is TRBJ1-2; 8 bases map to TRBD1. The CDR3 loop spans 14 amino acids. Trimming took 0 bases from V and 3 from J; bases not matched to a gene: 0. Looked up from germline, CDR1 is SGHVS and CDR2 is FNYEAQ. In DNA, the CDR3 is TGTGCCAGCAGCTTAGCACAGGGGGACTATGGCTACACCTTC. Residues: CASSLAQGDYGYTF. The full variable domain, its missing parts supplied by reference TRBV7-6 and TRBJ1-2, is GAGVSQSPRYKVTKRGQDVALRCDPISGHVSLYWYRQALGQGPEFLTYFNYEAQQDKSGLPNDRFSAERPEGSISTLTIQRTEQRDSAMYRCASSLAQGDYGYTFGSGTRLTVV.

Concerning this clone: One end of the junction is discordant with germline, which a read error may explain. V and J are TRBV7-7 and TRBJ1-5; D remains unclear. Per germline, CDR1 SSHAT and CDR2 FNYEAQ (reference sequence). The CDR3 contains 18 residues. CDR3 sequence: CASSLGGVQKYSNQPQHF. The CDR3 DNA reads as TGTGCTAGCAGCTTAGGTGGGGTACAGAAATATAGCAATCAGCCCCAGCATTTT.

CDR3 nucleotides: TGTGCCAGCAGCAAAGTGTCCCTAGCGGGGGCGAAAGAGACCCAGTACTTC. Translated: CASSKVSLAGAKETQYF. This sequence joins TRBV21-1 and TRBJ2-5; TRBD2, the table's D call, was not compared with the DNA. TRBV21-1 is tagged as a pseudogene. There are 17 residues in the CDR3.

The chain couples TRBV7-2 to TRBJ1-2; D not certain. V dropped 5 bases and J dropped 2 bases, with 9 bases sitting between them. Germline V gene lookup returns CDR1 SGHTA and CDR2 FQGNSA. This CDR3 is 13 amino acids long. CDR3 loop: CASSPYTNYGYTF. For the CDR3, the DNA is TGTGCCAGCAGCCCTTATACCAACTATGGCTACACCTTC.

CDR3 nucleotides: TGTGCCAGCAGTGAACGTCGCAGGGATAATTCACCCCTCCACTTT. It is translated as CASSERRRDNSPLHF. The J gene is TRBJ1-6, the V gene TRBV2, with a possible D match to TRBD1 (5 bases). The CDR3 contains 15 residues. Germline assignment: CDR1 SNHLY and CDR2 FYNNEI. Trimming removed 2 bases at V and 5 bases at J, with 10 bases between.

The chain is built from TRBV5-1 and TRBJ1-2, with D possibly being TRBD1 (6 bases). Germline V gene lookup returns CDR1 SGHRS and CDR2 YFSETQ. The CDR3 length is 15 residues. V was cut by 3 bases and J by 4 bases, with 16 bases left in between. CDR3 loop: CASSYGQLSAYGYTF. The DNA of the CDR3 is TGCGCCAGCAGCTACGGACAGCTCTCCGCCTATGGCTACACCTTC.

The chain combines TRBV25-1 with TRBJ1-1; D possibly corresponds to TRBD1 (5 bases). CDR1 and CDR2 from the germline V gene are MGHDK and SYGVNS. V was cut by 0 bases and J by 2 bases, with 16 bases left in between. The CDR3 covers 17 residues. Here the CDR3 reads CASSEYIGPGSNTEAFF. The CDR3 region has the DNA TGTGCCAGCAGTGAATATATAGGTCCAGGGAGTAACACTGAAGCTTTCTTT.

This chain joins TRBV2 and TRBJ1-2, with D unclear. This CDR3 is built from 10 residues. CDR1 is SNHLY and CDR2 is FYNNEI in the germline V gene. V was trimmed by 8 bases and J by 9 bases, leaving 10 bases between them. DNA of the CDR3: TGTGCCAGCGGGAGTTGGAGCTACACCTTC. It is translated as CASGSWSYTF.

This clone was found a few times. This sequence joins TRBV7-2 and TRBJ2-7; D not certain. This CDR3 is built from 13 residues. CDR1 SGHTA and CDR2 FQGNSA come from the germline V gene. With 5 bases removed from V and 1 base from J, the gap between germline ends came to 9 bases. The CDR3 sequence is CASSLEFSYEQYF. CDR3 bases: TGTGCCAGCAGCCTAGAATTTTCCTACGAGCAGTACTTC.